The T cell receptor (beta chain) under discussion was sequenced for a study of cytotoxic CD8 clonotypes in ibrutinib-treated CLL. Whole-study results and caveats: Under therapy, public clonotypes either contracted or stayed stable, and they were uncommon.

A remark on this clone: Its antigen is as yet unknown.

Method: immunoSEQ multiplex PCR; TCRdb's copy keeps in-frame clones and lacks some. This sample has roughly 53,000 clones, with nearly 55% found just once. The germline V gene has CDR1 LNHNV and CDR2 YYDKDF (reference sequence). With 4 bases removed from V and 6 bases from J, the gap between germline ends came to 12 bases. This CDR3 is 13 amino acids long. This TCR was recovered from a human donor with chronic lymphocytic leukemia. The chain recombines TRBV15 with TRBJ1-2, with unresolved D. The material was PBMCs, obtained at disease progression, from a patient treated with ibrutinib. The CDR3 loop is CATSKMGYDGYTF. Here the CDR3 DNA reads TGTGCCACCAGCAAAATGGGGTATGATGGCTACACCTTC.